The clone carrying this TCR beta chain was counted only a few times. Its antigen is unknown. 13 Jbeta primers and 60 Vbeta primers were used for the PCR. Using immunoSEQ multiplex PCR, the repertoire was profiled, and TCRdb retains in-frame clones only, with some absent. Seen here are 100,000 to 150,000 clones, about two thirds observed once, and the top ten hold 3% to 4.5%. The record originates from a study of cytomegalovirus exposure and HLA in healthy donors. On the study more broadly: Inside one of the first data releases sat around 86 million unique TCRs taken from HLA-typed donors.

Whole-study results and caveats: In a later analysis, a genetic analysis reported fewer productive-TCR N-insertions in an Asian-associated ancestry cluster than the cohort average. Cytomegalovirus association was assigned to approximately 160 TCR beta chains. Earlier analysis yielded a pattern in which most TCR beta V segments were productive about 90% or about 30% of the time.

Germline V gives CDR1 GTSNPN, CDR2 SVGIG (reference sequence). Trimming took 5 bases from V and 6 from J; bases not matched to a gene: 3. This CDR3 region has 12 residues. The TCR originated in a young man in good health and CMV-seronegative. V gene TRBV30 combines with J gene TRBJ2-2, with 7 positions matching TRBD1. The sequencing sample was made of PBMCs. The CDR3 is CAWWQGAGELFF. CDR3 nucleotides: TGTGCCTGGTGGCAGGGGGCCGGGGAGCTGTTTTTT.